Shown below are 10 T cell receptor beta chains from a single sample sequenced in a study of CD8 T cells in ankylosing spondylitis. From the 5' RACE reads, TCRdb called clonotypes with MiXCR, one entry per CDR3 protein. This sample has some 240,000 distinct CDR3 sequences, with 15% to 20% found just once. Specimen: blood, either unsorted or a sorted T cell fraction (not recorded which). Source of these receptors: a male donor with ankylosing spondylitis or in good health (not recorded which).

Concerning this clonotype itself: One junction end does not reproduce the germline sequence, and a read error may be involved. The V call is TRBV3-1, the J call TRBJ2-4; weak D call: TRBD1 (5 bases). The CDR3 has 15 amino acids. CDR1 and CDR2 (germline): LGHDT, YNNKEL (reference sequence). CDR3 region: CASSHSGSAKNIRYF. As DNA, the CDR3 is TGTGCCAGCAGCCATTCAGGGTCAGCCAAAAACATTCGGTACTTC. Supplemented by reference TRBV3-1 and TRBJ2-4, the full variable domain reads DTAVSQTPKYLVTQMGNDKSIKCEQNLGHDTMYWYKQDSKKFLKIMFSYNNKELIINETVPNRFSPKSPDKAHLNLHINSLELGDSAVYFCASSHSGSAKNIRYFGAGTRLSVL.

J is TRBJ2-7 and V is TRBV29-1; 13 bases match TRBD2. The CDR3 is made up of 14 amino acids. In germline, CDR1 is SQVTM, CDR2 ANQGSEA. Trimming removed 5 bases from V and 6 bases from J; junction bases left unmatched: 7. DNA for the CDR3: TGCAGCGTTCTTGGACTAGCGGGAGTGGGCGAGCAGTACTTC. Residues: CSVLGLAGVGEQYF.

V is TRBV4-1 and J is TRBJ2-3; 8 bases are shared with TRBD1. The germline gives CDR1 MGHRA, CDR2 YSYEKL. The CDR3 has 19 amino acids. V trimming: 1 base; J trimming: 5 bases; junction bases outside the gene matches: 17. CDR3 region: CASSQALGSDRAKGDTQYF. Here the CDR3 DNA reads TGCGCCAGCAGCCAAGCTCTAGGCTCGGACAGGGCTAAGGGAGATACGCAGTATTTT.

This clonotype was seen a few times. The CDR3 protein is CASSFLLGATGELFF. In DNA form, the CDR3 reads TGTGCCAGCAGCTTCCTCCTGGGGGCCACCGGGGAGCTGTTTTTT. The chain recombines TRBV5-5 with TRBJ2-2, with D possibly being TRBD1 (6 bases). Between the trimmed V and J ends, which lost 2 bases and 4 bases, there was a span of 12 bases. In germline, CDR1 is SGHKS, CDR2 YYEKEE (reference sequence). This CDR3 is built from 15 residues.

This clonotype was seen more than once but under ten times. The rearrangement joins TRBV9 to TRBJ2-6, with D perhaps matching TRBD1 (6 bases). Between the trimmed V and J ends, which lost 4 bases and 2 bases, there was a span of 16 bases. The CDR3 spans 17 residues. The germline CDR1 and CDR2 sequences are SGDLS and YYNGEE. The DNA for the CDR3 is TGTGCCAGCAGCCCCCGAACAGGGATAGCTGGGGCCAACGTCCTGACTTTC. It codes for CASSPRTGIAGANVLTF. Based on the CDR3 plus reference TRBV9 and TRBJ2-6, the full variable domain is DSGVTQTPKHLITATGQRVTLRCSPRSGDLSVYWYQQSLDQGLQFLIQYYNGEERAKGNILERFSAQQFPDLHSELNLSSLELGDSALYFCASSPRTGIAGANVLTFGAGSRLTVL.

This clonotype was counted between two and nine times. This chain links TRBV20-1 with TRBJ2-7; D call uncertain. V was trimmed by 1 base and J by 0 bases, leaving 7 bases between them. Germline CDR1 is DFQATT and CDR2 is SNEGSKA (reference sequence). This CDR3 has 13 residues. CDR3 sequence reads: CSARGFSSYEQYF. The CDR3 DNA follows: TGCAGTGCTAGAGGGTTTAGCTCCTACGAGCAGTACTTC.

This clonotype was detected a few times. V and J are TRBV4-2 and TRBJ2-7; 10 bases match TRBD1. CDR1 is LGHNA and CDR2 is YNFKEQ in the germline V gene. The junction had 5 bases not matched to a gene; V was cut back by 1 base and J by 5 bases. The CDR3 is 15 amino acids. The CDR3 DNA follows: TGTGCCAGCAGCCAAGGGACAGGGGGTGAGGACGAGCAGTACTTC. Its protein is CASSQGTGGEDEQYF.

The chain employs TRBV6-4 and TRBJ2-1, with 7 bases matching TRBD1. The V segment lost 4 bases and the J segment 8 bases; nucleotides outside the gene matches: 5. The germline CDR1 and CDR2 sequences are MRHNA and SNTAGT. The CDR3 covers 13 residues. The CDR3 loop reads CASSGHDRDEQFF. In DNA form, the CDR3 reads TGTGCCAGCAGTGGTCATGACAGGGATGAGCAGTTCTTC.

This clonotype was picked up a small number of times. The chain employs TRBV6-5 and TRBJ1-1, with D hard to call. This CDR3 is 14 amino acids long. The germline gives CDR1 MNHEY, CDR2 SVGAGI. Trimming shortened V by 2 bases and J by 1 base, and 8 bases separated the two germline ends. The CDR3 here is CASSYVASNTEAFF. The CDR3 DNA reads TGTGCCAGCAGTTACGTGGCCTCGAACACTGAAGCTTTCTTT.

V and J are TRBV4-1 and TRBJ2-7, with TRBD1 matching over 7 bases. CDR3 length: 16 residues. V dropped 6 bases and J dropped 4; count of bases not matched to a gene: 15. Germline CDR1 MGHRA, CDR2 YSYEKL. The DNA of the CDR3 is TGCGCCAGCAGTCCACCCTCCGGGACAGTAGATTACGAGCAGTACTTC. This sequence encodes CASSPPSGTVDYEQYF.